This TCR beta chain is drawn from a study of T cell responses to AZD1222 COVID-19 vaccine (dated by TCRdb to the early 2020s). In terms of the full investigation: TCR sequencing covered 233 trial participants: 200 to 220 given two doses of AZD1222 and 26 given two doses of MenACWY control vaccine. Trial participants were enrolled by age into 18-55, 56-69 and 70-plus year subgroups, with approximately 160, 26 and 62 TCR-sequenced participants respectively. What the authors observed across the whole study: The whole spike protein was spanned by vaccine-associated CD4 TCRs, and dominant responses were seen in regions 160-218 and 743-854. Nearly half of unique spike-specific TCRs reportedly recognized epitopes outside regions mutated in the B.1.351 and B.1.1.7 variants. Conclusions about previously exposed vaccinees are limited because only six or seven AZD1222 recipients were SARS-CoV-2 seropositive at baseline. The 56-69-year group was small, and its depth increase did not reach significance, likely because of low power. Spike-specific TCR breadth and depth rose significantly after two AZD1222 doses compared with day 0 and with MenACWY recipients. Because no day 14 peak-response samples were available, repertoires were characterized only after the peak T cell response. Participants were mostly white British, with more females than males. The authors suggested clonal diversity may have been underestimated.

Cut back by 1 base and 4 bases, the V and J ends lie 18 bases apart. Reading the germline V gene gives CDR1 SGHRS and CDR2 YFSETQ. The cysteine opens and the phenylalanine closes a CDR3 of 17 amino acids. This entry keeps only the CDR3 DNA: 51 bases, framed from base 1. The CDR3 regions of human TCRbeta chains were subjected to immunosequencing. The paper's data handling went like this. TCRs in the repertoires were compared against a reference library of SARS-CoV-2-specific TCRs that had been generated with the MIRA antigen-specificity platform. Breadth meant the fraction of unique TCRs that were SARS-CoV-2-associated, whereas depth meant the fraction of total T cells that were SARS-CoV-2-associated. Using the MIRA data, each spike-specific TCR was mapped to the spike region that the TCR reacts to and placed in a CD4 or CD8 class. Log10-transformed breadth and depth values were compared by one-way ANOVA with Sidak's multiple comparisons tests. TCRdb provides this immuneACCESS table in a form limited to in-frame rearrangements. Some clones are lacking; in checked studies, under half of them reflect an unresolved V gene, and why the rest are absent is not known. V and J calls and clone size come straight from that table; D and trimming were deduced from the DNA. The sample records approximately 210,000 clones, just over 90% of which are singletons. The ten largest account for about 3.5% of the sample.

This clone appeared a few times. No antigen is known for it. No much larger clonotype is one base removed from it; base qualities were not supplied. The time point label for this specimen denotes: about 28 days (+/-7) after the second vaccine dose. AZD1222 recipients with second doses at about 4 weeks or about 12 weeks were pooled, because spike-specific TCR depth and breadth did not differ between schedules. Vaccinee samples came from UK trials COV001 and COV002, including a single-blind randomized controlled phase 2/3 trial of AZD1222 (ChAdOx1 nCoV-19) in healthy adults. For TCRbeta chain sequencing, PBMC samples from trial participants were taken at day 0 and at day 28 after the second dose.

This chain joins TRBV5-1 to TRBJ2-1, and perhaps TRBD2 as D gene, on 6 matching bases. This sequence originates from an adult who received the AZD1222 COVID-19 vaccine. Specimen: peripheral blood, collected 28 days after the second AZD1222 dose. The CDR3 reads CASSLQGLTTLYNEQFF. In nucleotide form, the sequence is TGCGCCAGCAGCTTGCAGGGACTCACGACCCTTTACAATGAGCAGTTCTTC.